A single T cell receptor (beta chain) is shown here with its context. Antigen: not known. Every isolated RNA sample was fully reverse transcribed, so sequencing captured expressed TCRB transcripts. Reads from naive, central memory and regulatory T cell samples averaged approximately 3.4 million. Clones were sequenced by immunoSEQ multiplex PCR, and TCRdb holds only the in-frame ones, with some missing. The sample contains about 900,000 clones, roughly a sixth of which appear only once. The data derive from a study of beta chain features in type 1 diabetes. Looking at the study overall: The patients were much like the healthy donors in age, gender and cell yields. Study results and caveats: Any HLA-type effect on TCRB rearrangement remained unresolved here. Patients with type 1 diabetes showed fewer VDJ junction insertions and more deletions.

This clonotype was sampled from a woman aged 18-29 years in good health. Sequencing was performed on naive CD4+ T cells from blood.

The CDR3 region has the DNA TGTGCCAGCAGTGAATCCTACTATAATTCACCCCTCCACTTT. Translating gives CASSESYYNSPLHF. The V gene is TRBV25-1, the J gene TRBJ1-6; the D is unclear. Trimming removed 1 base at V and 3 bases at J, with 4 bases between. The length of the CDR3 is 14 residues. The germline V gene encodes CDR1 MGHDK and CDR2 SYGVNS.